The clone carrying this T cell receptor (beta chain) turned up a few times. Its specificity is unknown. Via MiXCR, TCRdb re-called the 5' RACE reads, giving one row per CDR3 protein. The profile covers around 500,000 distinct CDR3 sequences, with 12% to 15% appearing a single time and 0.52% taken by the ten largest. The sample originates from a study of identical twins. Germline CDR1 is MNHEY and CDR2 is SVGEGT. This CDR3 has 18 amino acids. V shed 0 bases and J 8 bases; nucleotides not matched to a gene: 16. The study's findings and limits: The presence of invariant MAIT and iNKT cells could partly confound analyses of zero-insertion sequences.

These data also featured in a second study, about yellow fever vaccine responses in identical twins. Per that paper: Each twin's T cell response to the vaccine was reported to look partly convergent and partly personalized.

The rearrangement links TRBV6-2 or TRBV6-3 to TRBJ2-1; 7 bases align to TRBD2. The clonotype originates from a woman aged 18-29 years in good health. The sequenced material came from CD4+ T cells sorted from blood. The CDR3 region is CASSYSKSWGRAVDEQFF. CDR3 nucleotide sequence: TGTGCCAGCAGTTACTCGAAGAGTTGGGGGAGGGCAGTTGATGAGCAGTTCTTC.